Presented here are 20 T cell receptor beta chains from one specimen sequenced in a study of blood T cell repertoires in COVID-19. TCRdb's copy holds only in-frame clones and misses some; the assay was immunoSEQ multiplex PCR. The table shows 120,000 to 150,000 clones, with about 90% occurring only once. The sample taken for sequencing was peripheral blood. The receptors stem from a man between 60 and 75 years old with active or convalescent COVID-19.

This chain connects TRBV3-1 (or the pseudogene TRBV3-2) to TRBJ2-5; possible D gene TRBD1, 6 bases. The CDR3 has 11 amino acids. The V end lost 5 bases, the J end lost 7 bases, and 8 bases lay between the germline ends. Germline CDR1 is LGHDT and CDR2 is YNNKEL (reference sequence). The CDR3 bases are TGTGCCAGCAGCGGACAGAGGACCCAGTACTTC. Translating it yields CASSGQRTQYF.

V gene TRBV10-3 combines with J gene TRBJ1-2; TRBD1 aligns across 7 bases. The CDR3 runs to 13 residues. Germline CDR1 ENHRY, CDR2 SYGVKD. Trimming took 3 bases from V and 14 from J; bases not matched to a gene: 12. The CDR3 spells CAISDKVTGRNTF. CDR3 DNA sequence: TGTGCCATCAGTGATAAGGTGACAGGGAGGAATACCTTC.

The chain couples TRBV12-3 or TRBV12-4 to TRBJ2-1, with D uncertain. With 6 bases removed from V and 3 bases from J, the gap between germline ends came to 9 bases. This CDR3 spans 13 amino acids. As DNA, the CDR3 is TGTGCCAGCAGCCAGAACGACTACAATGAGCAGTTCTTC. It is translated as CASSQNDYNEQFF.

The V gene is TRBV18, the J gene TRBJ2-7, with 10 bases identical to TRBD1. The CDR3 has 16 residues. Germline CDR1 KGHSH, CDR2 LQKENI. V trimming: 1 base; J trimming: 6 bases; junction bases outside the gene matches: 9. The CDR3 DNA sequence: TGTGCCAGCTCACCACGTGAGGGACAGGGGTTCGGCGAGCAGTACTTC. This codes for CASSPREGQGFGEQYF. Drawing the rest from reference TRBV18 and TRBJ2-7, the complete variable domain is NAGVMQNPRHLVRRRGQEARLRCSPMKGHSHVYWYRQLPEEGLKFMVYLQKENIIDESGMPKERFSAEFPKEGPSILRIQQVVRGDSAAYFCASSPREGQGFGEQYFGPGTRLTVT.

This clone was detected once. The V and J genes are TRBV11-2 and TRBJ2-2; weak D call: TRBD1 (5 bases). This CDR3 spans 16 amino acids. Trimming left V 3 bases short and J 5 bases short, with 16 bases between. Germline V gene lookup returns CDR1 SGHAT and CDR2 FQNNGV. CDR3 loop: CASSFGSGIRTGELFF. In DNA, the CDR3 is TGTGCCAGCAGCTTCGGTTCAGGGATTCGGACCGGGGAGCTGTTTTTT. Full variable domain (remainder filled in from reference TRBV11-2 and TRBJ2-2): EAGVAQSPRYKIIEKRQSVAFWCNPISGHATLYWYQQILGQGPKLLIQFQNNGVVDDSQLPKDRFSAERLKGVDSTLKIQPAKLEDSAVYLCASSFGSGIRTGELFFGEGSRLTVL.

The chain joins TRBV11-2 to TRBJ1-3; D gene unclear. The V gene lost 4 bases and the J gene lost 4 bases, with 17 bases spanning the gap. Germline V gives CDR1 SGHAT, CDR2 FQNNGV. The CDR3 loop spans 16 amino acids. CDR3 DNA: TGTGCCAGCAGCTCATCAGACGCGGGAGCGGGAAACACCATATATTTT. This translates into CASSSSDAGAGNTIYF.

The chain has TRBV30 and TRBJ2-1; D is perhaps TRBD1 (5 bases). CDR3 length: 13 amino acids. Germline assignment: CDR1 GTSNPN and CDR2 SVGIG (reference sequence). V shed 3 bases and J shed 2 bases, with 8 bases lying between them. Written as DNA, the CDR3 is TGTGCCTGGAGGGCAGGGCCCTACAATGAGCAGTTCTTC. It specifies CAWRAGPYNEQFF.

The chain uses TRBV28 and TRBJ1-6; TRBD1 aligns across 10 bases. V trimming: 5 bases; J trimming: 7 bases; junction bases outside the gene matches: 17. This CDR3 region has 19 residues. Germline V gene sequence: CDR1 MDHEN, CDR2 SYDVKM. CDR3 DNA sequence: TGTGCCAGCAGTCATAGTAAGACAGGGGGCTTAGGCTCCAATTCACCCCTCCACTTT. Its protein is CASSHSKTGGLGSNSPLHF.

This rearrangement joins TRBV27 to TRBJ1-1; D gene unclear. The V end was cut by 3 bases, the J end by 4 bases, with 6 bases between. Germline V gene data show CDR1 as MNHEY and CDR2 as SMNVEV (reference sequence). CDR3 length: 12 residues. The CDR3 DNA reads TGTGCCAGCAGTTTCGTCGGCACTGAAGCTTTCTTT. It translates to CASSFVGTEAFF.

V and J are TRBV11-2 and TRBJ1-2; D unresolved. This CDR3 is 16 amino acids long. CDR1 is SGHAT, CDR2 FQNNGV, per germline. Trimming pared 1 base from V and 1 base from J, leaving 13 bases between. The CDR3 DNA reads TGTGCCAGCAGCTTAGGTCACTATTCTTATAACTATGGCTACACCTTC. This sequence encodes CASSLGHYSYNYGYTF.

J is TRBJ1-6 and V is TRBV7-9; no definite D call. Germline values: CDR1 SEHNR, CDR2 FQNEAQ (reference sequence). The CDR3 has 18 residues. The V end was cut by 5 bases, the J end by 9 bases, with 26 bases between. In DNA form, the CDR3 reads TGTGCCAGCAGCACCCGATTACAGCCGGGAACATCGGGTTCACCCCTCCACTTT. Translated, it gives CASSTRLQPGTSGSPLHF.

V gene TRBV7-2 combines with J gene TRBJ2-7; D perhaps matches TRBD1 (6 bases). Germline CDR1 is SGHTA and CDR2 is FQGNSA. Trimming took 4 bases from V and 0 from J, leaving 10 bases between them. This CDR3 is 14 amino acids long. CDR3 sequence (DNA): TGTGCCAGCAGCTCTGGACAGTACTCCTACGAGCAGTACTTC. Encoded protein: CASSSGQYSYEQYF.

The V call is TRBV5-6, the J call TRBJ2-3; TRBD1 is a possible D gene (5 bases). Germline V gene data show CDR1 as SGHDT and CDR2 as YYEEEE. The CDR3 is 15 amino acids. Deletions cut 1 base from V and 2 bases from J, with 11 bases between. The CDR3 region has the DNA TGTGCCAGCAGCTTGACAGGTTCGGTCACAGATACGCAGTATTTT. Translated, it gives CASSLTGSVTDTQYF.

The V call is TRBV27, the J call TRBJ2-1; TRBD2 matches at 7 bases. Unmatched junction bases numbered 8, after V lost 5 bases and J lost 4 bases. CDR3 length equals 15 residues. CDR1 and CDR2 from the germline V gene are MNHEY and SMNVEV (reference sequence). CDR3 loop: CASSMGLAVYNEQFF. As DNA, the CDR3 is TGTGCCAGCAGTATGGGGCTAGCGGTTTACAATGAGCAGTTCTTC.

This chain connects TRBV12-3 or TRBV12-4 to TRBJ1-1, with D uncertain. This CDR3 region has 13 residues. Trimming left V 3 bases short and J 3 bases short, with 8 bases between. The CDR3 region is CASSFSGYTEAFF. DNA of the CDR3: TGTGCCAGCAGTTTCAGCGGGTACACTGAAGCTTTCTTT.

The chain employs TRBV24-1 and TRBJ1-2, with 9 bases identical to TRBD1. Germline assignment: CDR1 KGHDR and CDR2 SFDVKD. V was clipped by 4 bases and J by 8 bases; unmatched bases: 7. This CDR3 region has 14 residues. The CDR3 region has the DNA TGTGCCACCAGTGAAGGGACAGGGTCAGGGGGCTACACCTTC. Amino acids: CATSEGTGSGGYTF.

V is TRBV28 and J is TRBJ1-2; TRBD1 matches 8 bases. The CDR3 runs 14 residues. Germline V lookup: CDR1 MDHEN, CDR2 SYDVKM. V shed 1 base, J shed 8 bases, and the junction held 6 bases outside the gene matches. The CDR3 here is CASSLFVTGAGYTF. DNA of the CDR3: TGTGCCAGCAGTTTATTTGTGACAGGGGCCGGCTACACCTTC.

The genes are TRBV5-6 and TRBJ2-3; the match to TRBD2 covers 12 bases. CDR3 size: 19 residues. After removal of 0 bases from V and 3 bases from J, the junction contained 11 bases not matched to a gene. Germline V lookup: CDR1 SGHDT, CDR2 YYEEEE. The CDR3 loop reads CASSLGGYTLAGGTDTQYF. For the CDR3, the DNA is TGTGCCAGCAGCTTGGGAGGTTATACCCTAGCGGGAGGGACAGATACGCAGTATTTT.

This clone came up once. The chain recombines TRBV7-3 with TRBJ2-5, with TRBD1 matching over 9 bases. The CDR3 has 15 amino acids. The V segment lost 4 bases and the J segment 5 bases; nucleotides outside the gene matches: 8. Germline CDR1 SGHTA, CDR2 FQGTGA. The CDR3 loop is CASSSATGGAETQYF. In nucleotides, the CDR3 is TGTGCCAGCAGCTCGGCCACAGGGGGCGCGGAGACCCAGTACTTC.

The chain couples TRBV12-5 to TRBJ2-7; a possible D gene is TRBD2 (6 bases). The CDR3 runs to 12 residues. Germline V gives CDR1 LGHNT, CDR2 FRNRAP. The CDR3: CPPRAGKDEQYF. CDR3 nucleotide sequence: TGTCCCCCTCGGGCGGGGAAGGACGAGCAGTACTTC.